What follows are 22 T cell receptor beta chains derived from one specimen sequenced in a study of CD8+CD57+ T cells in acquired aplastic anemia. CD8+CD57+ cell expansion, shown by flow cytometry, had occurred in the patients selected for sequencing. TCR beta VDJ and CDR3 profiles were obtained from a genomic DNA template. TCRdb reprocessed the reads via MiXCR and lists one record per CDR3 protein. The sample shows some 180,000 distinct CDR3 sequences, about 50% of them seen only once. Sequenced: sorted CD4+, CD8+, or CD8+CD57+ T cells (not recorded which) from PBMCs. The receptors come from a human donor with aplastic anemia.

This clonotype came up many times. The chain couples TRBV12-3 or TRBV12-4 to TRBJ2-2, with D perhaps TRBD1 (6 bases). The germline V and J ends were trimmed by 5 bases and 5 bases, with 9 bases remaining between them. The CDR3 length is 13 residues. The CDR3 DNA reads as TGTGCCAGCAGTCCTGGACAGACCGGGGAGCTGTTTTTT. It translates to CASSPGQTGELFF.

This chain connects TRBV24-1 to TRBJ2-5; 9 bases match TRBD1. The CDR3 is made up of 15 amino acids. V gave up 5 bases and J gave up 4 bases; unmatched junction bases: 7. Germline lookup yields CDR1 KGHDR and CDR2 SFDVKD. CDR3 sequence (DNA): TGTGCCACCAGTGTCGGGACAGGGTCGGGAGAGACCCAGTACTTC. Its translation is CATSVGTGSGETQYF.

CDR3 loop: CAISEDGDTGELFF. CDR3 coding DNA: TGTGCCATCAGTGAGGATGGGGACACCGGGGAGCTGTTTTTT. The chain links TRBV10-3 to TRBJ2-2; D remains unclear. The CDR3 spans 14 residues. V was trimmed by 2 bases and J by 3 bases, leaving 7 bases between them. Germline CDR1 is ENHRY and CDR2 is SYGVKD.

The V gene is TRBV11-3, the J gene TRBJ2-2, with 7 bases aligning to TRBD1. This CDR3 comprises 15 residues. With 3 bases clipped from V and 5 bases from J, the junction kept 6 bases outside the gene matches. Germline values: CDR1 SGHNT, CDR2 YENEEA. CDR3 region: CASSLTGSVTGELFF. CDR3 DNA: TGTGCCAGCAGCTTGACAGGGTCGGTGACCGGGGAGCTGTTTTTT. The full variable domain, with the rest looked up from reference TRBV11-3 and TRBJ2-2, is EAGVVQSPRYKIIEKKQPVAFWCNPISGHNTLYWYLQNLGQGPELLIRYENEEAVDDSQLPKDRFSAERLKGVDSTLKIQPAELGDSAVYLCASSLTGSVTGELFFGEGSRLTVL.

In its sample, this clonotype was seen many times. V gene TRBV5-6 combines with J gene TRBJ2-7, with 7 bases matching TRBD1. The ends lost 1 base at V and 4 bases at J; junction bases unmatched: 8. Per the germline V gene, CDR1 is SGHDT and CDR2 is YYEEEE. CDR3 length: 15 amino acids. CDR3 coding DNA: TGTGCCAGCAGCTTGTCACAACAGGGGACGTACGAGCAGTACTTC. Protein sequence: CASSLSQQGTYEQYF. The complete variable domain, with remaining parts taken from reference TRBV5-6 and TRBJ2-7, reads DAGVTQSPTHLIKTRGQQVTLRCSPKSGHDTVSWYQQALGQGPQFIFQYYEEEERQRGNFPDRFSGHQFPNYSSELNVNALLLGDSALYLCASSLSQQGTYEQYFGPGTRLTVT.

The gene calls are TRBV20-1 and TRBJ2-7; D perhaps matches TRBD2 (7 bases). The CDR3 runs 13 residues. V was pared by 0 bases and J by 10 bases, with 16 bases between. CDR1 is DFQATT and CDR2 is SNEGSKA in the germline V gene (reference sequence). In DNA, the CDR3 is TGCAGTGCTAGAGATGAGGGGGGGCCAGGCCAGTACTTC. This translates into CSARDEGGPGQYF.

This clonotype was seen a single time. V gene TRBV3-1 combines with J gene TRBJ1-6; no firm D call. The CDR3 is 13 residues long. The V end lost 3 bases, the J end lost 7 bases, and 7 bases lay between the germline ends. Germline V gene sequence: CDR1 LGHDT, CDR2 YNNKEL (reference sequence). The CDR3 bases are TGTGCCAGCAGCCAGGGCGGGAATTCACCCCTCCACTTT. This encodes CASSQGGNSPLHF.

This chain joins TRBV19 and TRBJ2-7; weak D call: TRBD2 (6 bases). Trimming pared 4 bases from V and 3 bases from J, leaving 16 bases between. Germline V gene sequence: CDR1 LNHDA, CDR2 SQIVND (reference sequence). The CDR3 runs 15 residues. The CDR3 sequence is CASSTTSFSSYEQYF. The CDR3 nucleotides are TGTGCCAGTAGTACAACTAGCTTCTCAAGCTACGAGCAGTACTTC.

A few counts support this clonotype. The DNA of the CDR3 is TGCAGTGCTAGACTGGGACACGCACCCTGGGATGGCTACACCTTC. It is translated as CSARLGHAPWDGYTF. V gene TRBV20-1 combines with J gene TRBJ1-2; tentatively, D is TRBD1 (6 bases). Germline assignment: CDR1 DFQATT and CDR2 SNEGSKA (reference sequence). The CDR3 has 15 amino acids. Trimming shortened V by 2 bases and J by 6 bases, and 19 bases separated the two germline ends.

V is TRBV6-1 and J is TRBJ2-7, with D unclear. The V and J ends lost 9 bases and 3 bases respectively, with 30 bases between them. CDR1 and CDR2 (germline): MNHNS, SASEGT. This CDR3 is built from 18 residues. The DNA of the CDR3 is TGTGCCAGTAGGCCCCGTAGCCAAACGAAATCTTGGGACTACGAGCAGTACTTC. This encodes CASRPRSQTKSWDYEQYF.

This clonotype was counted between two and nine times. A much more abundant neighbour one base away suggests this may be a read error. No conserved phenylalanine or tryptophan is present at the end of the CDR3, so a read error is the likely explanation. This chain uses TRBV19 with TRBJ1-6; D call uncertain. The CDR3 runs 14 residues. V gave up 5 bases and J gave up 3 bases, with 8 bases separating them. CDR1 is LNHDA and CDR2 is SQIVND in the germline V gene (reference sequence). The DNA for the CDR3 is TGTGCCAGTAGTTTGCAGATCTATAATTCACCCCTCCACTCT. It codes for CASSLQIYNSPLHS.

This clonotype was counted a few times. The rearrangement uses TRBV30 and TRBJ2-2, with TRBD2 identical over 8 bases. Germline V CDR1 and CDR2: GTSNPN, SVGIG (reference sequence). Trimming took 3 bases from V and 2 from J; bases not matched to a gene: 8. This CDR3 is built from 16 residues. The CDR3 loop is CAWRLEAGVNTGELFF. In nucleotides, the CDR3 is TGTGCCTGGAGGCTTGAAGCGGGGGTAAACACCGGGGAGCTGTTTTTT.

This clonotype is medium-sized in the sample. The V and J genes are TRBV2 and TRBJ1-1; a weak D match, TRBD1 (6 bases). The CDR3 contains 15 residues. V was clipped by 0 bases and J by 4 bases, with 12 bases between them. From germline, CDR1 is SNHLY and CDR2 FYNNEI. In DNA, the CDR3 is TGTGCCAGCAGTGAAGCACAGGGAATGGGCACTGAAGCTTTCTTT. It is translated as CASSEAQGMGTEAFF.

This chain links TRBV7-3 with TRBJ2-1; D is tentatively TRBD1 or TRBD2 (6 bases each). The V gene's germline CDR1 is SGHTA and CDR2 FQGTGA. Trimming removed 3 bases at V and 3 bases at J, with 12 bases between. This CDR3 is 15 amino acids long. CDR3 sequence: CASSFEGGFYNEQFF. The CDR3 DNA sequence: TGTGCCAGCAGCTTTGAGGGGGGCTTCTACAATGAGCAGTTCTTC.

This clonotype was picked up many times. The chain uses TRBV29-1 and TRBJ1-1; D gene uncertain. The CDR3 extends over 13 amino acids. V gave up 4 bases and J gave up 5 bases, with 14 bases separating them. CDR1 and CDR2 from the germline V gene are SQVTM and ANQGSEA. The CDR3 nucleotides are TGCAGCGTTGCTCGGGGTACTAGGACTGAAGCTTTCTTT. This codes for CSVARGTRTEAFF.

A single count supports this clonotype. A much larger clone differs by one base, so this may be a read error. The chain has TRBV6-1 and TRBJ2-4; D remains unclear. The CDR3 spans 11 residues. Germline V gene data show CDR1 as MNHNS and CDR2 as SASEGT. The CDR3 sequence is CARSAPNIQYF. As DNA, the CDR3 is TGTGCCCGCAGTGCCCCAAACATTCAGTACTTC.

The chain recombines TRBV25-1 with TRBJ2-3; D ambiguous. Germline CDR1 and CDR2: MGHDK and SYGVNS. CDR3 size: 14 residues. With 2 bases removed from V and 0 bases from J, the gap between germline ends came to 6 bases. For the CDR3, the DNA is TGTGCCAGCAGTGAAGAAGGTAGCACAGATACGCAGTATTTT. Translation: CASSEEGSTDTQYF.

The chain combines TRBV12-3 or TRBV12-4 with TRBJ2-1, with D possibly TRBD1 on 8 matching bases. Between the trimmed V and J ends, which lost 6 bases and 9 bases, there was a span of 24 bases. This CDR3 contains 16 residues. The CDR3 sequence: CASRSRAGQGGLEQFF. In DNA, the CDR3 is TGTGCCAGCAGAAGTAGGGCCGGACAGGGAGGGCTTGAGCAGTTCTTC.

There are a few counts of this clonotype. J is TRBJ2-3 and V is TRBV7-8; D gene unclear. V was cut by 4 bases and J by 2 bases, with 7 bases left in between. CDR1 is SGHVS, CDR2 FQNEAQ, per germline. CDR3 length: 13 amino acids. DNA of the CDR3: TGTGCCAGCAGCTCATCTAACACAGATACGCAGTATTTT. It specifies CASSSSNTDTQYF.

The chain uses TRBV10-3 and TRBJ1-2; D is unclear. The CDR3 extends over 14 amino acids. Trimming pared 4 bases from V and 6 bases from J, leaving 15 bases between. In germline, CDR1 is ENHRY, CDR2 SYGVKD. CDR3 protein: CAISVSGYRDGYTF. DNA of the CDR3: TGTGCCATCAGTGTTTCGGGTTATAGGGATGGCTACACCTTC.

This clonotype was seen once. V and J are TRBV7-8 and TRBJ2-3; no reliable D call. The ends were cut back, 5 bases at V and 0 bases at J, with 12 bases in the middle. This CDR3 has 15 amino acids. Germline V gene sequence: CDR1 SGHVS, CDR2 FQNEAQ. In DNA form, the CDR3 reads TGTGCCAGCAGCCCTATGGGATCTAGCACAGATACGCAGTATTTT. Its protein is CASSPMGSSTDTQYF.

This clonotype was observed at least ten times. The chain employs TRBV2 and TRBJ1-2; D unclear. Germline lookup yields CDR1 SNHLY and CDR2 FYNNEI. Trimming stripped 6 bases from V and 8 bases from J, with 7 bases between. This CDR3 region has 10 residues. CDR3 sequence reads: CASSSPGYTF. The CDR3 region has the DNA TGTGCCAGCAGCTCTCCGGGCTACACCTTC.